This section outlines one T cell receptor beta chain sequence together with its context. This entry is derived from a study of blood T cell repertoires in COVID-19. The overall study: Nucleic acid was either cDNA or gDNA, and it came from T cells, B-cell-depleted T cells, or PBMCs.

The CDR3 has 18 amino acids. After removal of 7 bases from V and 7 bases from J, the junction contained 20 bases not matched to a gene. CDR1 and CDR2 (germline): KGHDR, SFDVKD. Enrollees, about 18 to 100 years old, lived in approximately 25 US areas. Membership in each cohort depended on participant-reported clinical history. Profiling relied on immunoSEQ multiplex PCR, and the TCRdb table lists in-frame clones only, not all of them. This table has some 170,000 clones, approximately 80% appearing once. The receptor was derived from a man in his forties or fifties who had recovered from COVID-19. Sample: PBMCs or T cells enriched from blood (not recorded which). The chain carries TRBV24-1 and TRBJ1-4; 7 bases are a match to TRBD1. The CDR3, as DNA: TGTGCCACCAGCCCACATCCGCGACAGGGAGGATTACGTGAAAAACTGTTTTTT. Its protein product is CATSPHPRQGGLREKLFF.